This is a list of T cell receptor beta chains from one sample in a study of shared clonotypes between healthy human individuals. Data came from immunoSEQ multiplex PCR; TCRdb stores just in-frame clones and leaves some out. The repertoire has 450,000 to 500,000 clones, approximately 82% of them found once; the top ten carry around 12%. Input material: PBMCs. The source of these receptors is a woman between 35 and 50 years old in good health. Some clones in this sample may be carry-over from other donors' samples. Both conserved end residues are part of each CDR3. Fields, in order: V gene, J gene, D gene, clone size, CDR3 DNA, CDR3 protein. A D gene is named only where the DNA matches it firmly. Clone size appears in some rows only: once, few, many, or a class for an expanded clone.

V: TRBV28
J: TRBJ2-7
D: -
size: -
DNA: TGTGCCAGCAGTTTCCCTAGCTCCTACGAGCAGTACTTC
CDR3: CASSFPSSYEQYF

V: TRBV7-9
J: TRBJ2-7
D: -
size: -
DNA: TGTGCCAGCAGCTACGGCAACGAGCAGTACTTC
CDR3: CASSYGNEQYF

V: TRBV5-1
J: TRBJ2-7
D: TRBD2
size: -
DNA: TGCGCCAGCAGCGCCGGGACTACCATTGCCGAGCAGTACTTC
CDR3: CASSAGTTIAEQYF

V: TRBV30
J: TRBJ1-1
D: -
size: -
DNA: TGTGCATTACTCCGGGGCGAGGGCACTGAAGCTTTCTTT
CDR3: CALLRGEGTEAFF

V: TRBV7-9
J: TRBJ2-7
D: -
size: -
DNA: TGTGCCAGCAGCTTAGTACAGTACGAGCAGTACTTC
CDR3: CASSLVQYEQYF

V: TRBV5-4
J: TRBJ2-5
D: TRBD2
size: -
DNA: TGTGCCAGCAGCTTGGTTAGCGGGGGGGAGACCCAGTACTTC
CDR3: CASSLVSGGETQYF

V: TRBV6-1
J: TRBJ2-2
D: -
size: few
DNA: TGTGCCAGCAGTGAACCGGCGGGGGCCACCGGGGAGCTGTTTTTT
CDR3: CASSEPAGATGELFF

V: TRBV10-2
J: TRBJ2-1
D: TRBD2
size: -
DNA: TGCGCCGCAGCACATCCAGCGGGAGGCTGGGATGAGCAGTTCTTC
CDR3: CAAAHPAGGWDEQFF

V: TRBV2
J: TRBJ2-5
D: -
size: -
DNA: TGTGCCAGCAGCCCCGAGGCAGGTGATTATGAGACCCAGTACTTC
CDR3: CASSPEAGDYETQYF

V: TRBV23-1
J: TRBJ1-3
D: -
size: -
DNA: TGCGCCAGCAGTCCGCCCTACAGGGCCACTGGAAACACCATATATTTT
CDR3: CASSPPYRATGNTIYF

V: TRBV28
J: TRBJ2-7
D: -
size: -
DNA: TGTGCCAGCAGTTTCGACAGGGGAGGGTTGGGCGAGCAGTACTTC
CDR3: CASSFDRGGLGEQYF

V: TRBV10-3
J: TRBJ2-7
D: -
size: -
DNA: TGTGCCTCAGAGAGTGAGCAGTACTTC
CDR3: CASESEQYF

V: TRBV9
J: TRBJ1-1
D: -
size: -
DNA: TGTGCCAGCAGCGCTGGGCTGAACACTGAAGCTTTCTTT
CDR3: CASSAGLNTEAFF

V: TRBV6-5
J: TRBJ2-7
D: -
size: -
DNA: TGTGCCAGCAGAACAACTGATACCTACGAGCAGTACTTC
CDR3: CASRTTDTYEQYF

V: TRBV9
J: TRBJ2-1
D: TRBD2
size: once
DNA: TGTGCCAGCAGCGTAGGGGCAGGACTAGCGGGAGAAGAGCAGTTCTTC
CDR3: CASSVGAGLAGEEQFF

V: TRBV27
J: TRBJ1-6
D: -
size: -
DNA: TGTGCCAGCAGTGGGGAATTTTCACCCCTCCACTTT
CDR3: CASSGEFSPLHF

V: TRBV19
J: TRBJ2-7
D: -
size: -
DNA: TGTGCCAGTAGTTCCTACCCCGGGACCCCCGACGAGCAGTACTTC
CDR3: CASSSYPGTPDEQYF

V: TRBV9
J: TRBJ1-6
D: -
size: -
DNA: TGTGCCAGCAGCGTAGCAGGGGACGTAATTAATTCACCCCTCCACTTT
CDR3: CASSVAGDVINSPLHF

V: TRBV10-3
J: TRBJ2-6
D: -
size: -
DNA: TGTGCCATCAGTGAGTCGGTCTCTGGGGCCAACGTCCTGACTTTC
CDR3: CAISESVSGANVLTF

V: TRBV7-9
J: TRBJ2-5
D: TRBD1
size: -
DNA: TGTGCCAGCAGCATCGGACAGGCTCAAGAGACCCAGTACTTC
CDR3: CASSIGQAQETQYF

V: TRBV27
J: TRBJ2-7
D: TRBD2
size: -
DNA: TGTGCCAGCAAGCTAGCGGGAGGACCAAGCTCCTACGAGCAGTACTTC
CDR3: CASKLAGGPSSYEQYF

V: TRBV7-9
J: TRBJ2-3
D: TRBD2
size: -
DNA: TGTGCCACGGGACTAGCGGGATCAGATACGCAGTATTTT
CDR3: CATGLAGSDTQYF

V: TRBV5-1
J: TRBJ2-1
D: -
size: -
DNA: TGCGCCAGCAGCTTGGAGAGTCTGAATGAGCAGTTCTTC
CDR3: CASSLESLNEQFF

V: TRBV7-2
J: TRBJ1-1
D: -
size: -
DNA: TGTGCCAGCAGCCCAAGGGGGGGCGGATCCCACACTGAAGCTTTCTTT
CDR3: CASSPRGGGSHTEAFF

V: TRBV7-9
J: TRBJ2-7
D: TRBD1
size: -
DNA: TGTGCCAGCGCAAGGGGGCAGCTCTACGAGCAGTACTTC
CDR3: CASARGQLYEQYF

V: TRBV4-2
J: TRBJ1-1
D: -
size: -
DNA: TGTGCCAGCAGCTTAAGTAGTCACTTAAGCACTGAAGCTTTCTTT
CDR3: CASSLSSHLSTEAFF

V: TRBV19
J: TRBJ2-4
D: TRBD2
size: -
DNA: TGTGCCAGTAGCCCCAGGGCTAGCGGGAGTTTTTCGAAAAACATTCAGTACTTC
CDR3: CASSPRASGSFSKNIQYF

V: TRBV10-3
J: TRBJ2-7
D: -
size: once
DNA: TGTGCCAGCCACGAGGAGGGCCGTTTCTACGAGCAGTACTTC
CDR3: CASHEEGRFYEQYF

V: TRBV10-3
J: TRBJ2-5
D: -
size: -
DNA: TGTGCCATCAGTGAGGCACAAGAGACCCAGTACTTC
CDR3: CAISEAQETQYF

V: TRBV7-9
J: TRBJ2-1
D: -
size: -
DNA: TGTGCCAGCAGTGTGTTGTCCAGATCCTACAATGAGCAGTTCTTC
CDR3: CASSVLSRSYNEQFF

V: TRBV2
J: TRBJ1-1
D: -
size: -
DNA: TGTGCCAGCAGTGACGGGCAGGGGAAGGGTGAAGCTTTCTTT
CDR3: CASSDGQGKGEAFF

V: TRBV30
J: TRBJ1-2
D: -
size: -
DNA: TGTGCCTGGAGTGTAGGGGGTTATGGCTGCACCTTC
CDR3: CAWSVGGYGCTF

V: TRBV28
J: TRBJ1-2
D: -
size: -
DNA: TGTGCCAGCAGCGGAGGGGGGGGCCGCAACTATGGCTACACCTTC
CDR3: CASSGGGGRNYGYTF

V: TRBV9
J: TRBJ2-2
D: -
size: once
DNA: TGTGCCAGCAGCGGTACCCTGACCGGGGAGCTGTTTTTT
CDR3: CASSGTLTGELFF

V: TRBV4-1
J: TRBJ2-7
D: -
size: many
DNA: TGCGCCAGCAGCCAGCTTGACAACTACGAGCAGTACTTC
CDR3: CASSQLDNYEQYF

V: TRBV10-2
J: TRBJ2-5
D: TRBD1
size: -
DNA: TGCGCCAGCAGCTTAGGGACAGGGGCTGGAGAGACCCAGTACTTC
CDR3: CASSLGTGAGETQYF

V: TRBV4-2
J: TRBJ2-7
D: -
size: -
DNA: TGTGCCAGCAGCCAAGATCAGGGCAACTCCTACGAGCAGTACTTC
CDR3: CASSQDQGNSYEQYF

V: TRBV15
J: TRBJ1-3
D: -
size: -
DNA: TGTGCCACCAGCATCAGGAGGGGGGGCCGAAACACCATATATTTT
CDR3: CATSIRRGGRNTIYF

V: TRBV27
J: TRBJ2-1
D: -
size: -
DNA: TGTGCCAGCAGTTTCCTAGGTGATAGCCGCTCCCACAATGAGCAGTTCTTC
CDR3: CASSFLGDSRSHNEQFF

V: TRBV6-1
J: TRBJ2-1
D: -
size: -
DNA: TGTGCCAGCAGTGAGAGCCGGACGGGGGCCTACAATGAGCAGTTCTTC
CDR3: CASSESRTGAYNEQFF

V: TRBV7-9
J: TRBJ1-4
D: TRBD1
size: -
DNA: TGTGCCAGCAGCTATCGACAGGGAGATGAAAAACTGTTTTTT
CDR3: CASSYRQGDEKLFF

V: TRBV7-2
J: TRBJ2-7
D: -
size: many
DNA: TGTGCCAGCAGTTCACCGACAGGTTCCTACGAGCAGTACTTC
CDR3: CASSSPTGSYEQYF

V: TRBV28
J: TRBJ1-2
D: -
size: -
DNA: TGTGCCAGCAGCCGGACTTACAACTATGGCTACACCTTC
CDR3: CASSRTYNYGYTF

V: TRBV14
J: TRBJ2-1
D: -
size: -
DNA: TGTGCCAGCAGCGGGATGAACAATGAGCAGTTCTTC
CDR3: CASSGMNNEQFF

V: TRBV7-3
J: TRBJ2-4
D: -
size: -
DNA: TGTGCCAGCAGCGGAACTACAGGGACGGCCAAAAACATTCAGTACTTC
CDR3: CASSGTTGTAKNIQYF

V: TRBV13
J: TRBJ1-6
D: -
size: once
DNA: TGTGCCAGCAGCTTCCGTCCACGTGCTAATTCACCCCTCCACTTT
CDR3: CASSFRPRANSPLHF

V: TRBV29-1
J: TRBJ2-1
D: -
size: -
DNA: TGCAGCGTTGCACCCCCTGGACAGAGCTCCTACAATGAGCAGTTCTTC
CDR3: CSVAPPGQSSYNEQFF

V: TRBV4-1
J: TRBJ2-4
D: -
size: -
DNA: TGCGCCAGCAGCGCCCTTTCGGCCACCAAAAACATTCAGTACTTC
CDR3: CASSALSATKNIQYF

V: TRBV18
J: TRBJ2-7
D: -
size: -
DNA: TGTGCCAGCTCGCCATACGAGCAGTACTTC
CDR3: CASSPYEQYF

V: TRBV15
J: TRBJ2-5
D: TRBD2
size: few
DNA: TGTGCCACCAGCAGAGATCGGACGCAGCTACTGGCGGGAGGAAGGGGGACCCAGTACTTC
CDR3: CATSRDRTQLLAGGRGTQYF

V: TRBV11-2
J: TRBJ1-1
D: -
size: -
DNA: TGTGCCAGCAGCTTAGTTGCAGGGCTAGGCACTGAAGCTTTCTTT
CDR3: CASSLVAGLGTEAFF